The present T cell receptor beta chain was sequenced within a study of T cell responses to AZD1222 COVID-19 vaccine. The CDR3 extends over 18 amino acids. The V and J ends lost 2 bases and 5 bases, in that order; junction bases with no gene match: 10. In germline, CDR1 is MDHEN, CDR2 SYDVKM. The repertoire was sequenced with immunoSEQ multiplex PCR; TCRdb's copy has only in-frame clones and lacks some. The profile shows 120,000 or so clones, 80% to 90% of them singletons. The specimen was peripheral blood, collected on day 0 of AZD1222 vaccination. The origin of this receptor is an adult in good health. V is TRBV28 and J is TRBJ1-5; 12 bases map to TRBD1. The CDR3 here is CASSLGPRGTGGDQPQHF. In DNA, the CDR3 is TGTGCCAGCAGTTTAGGCCCGCGCGGGACAGGGGGCGATCAGCCCCAGCATTTT.